This T cell receptor beta chain was sequenced during a study of OX40 agonist ivuxolimab in advanced cancers. Study-wide context: Aged 23 to 79 with a mean of around 60 years, they were 75% to 85% male.

Germline CDR1 LGHNA, CDR2 YSLEER. The CDR3 sequence is 16 residues long. After removal of 0 bases from V and 4 bases from J, the junction contained 8 bases not matched to a gene. Some clones are missing from TCRdb's copy, which holds only in-frame ones; the method was immunoSEQ multiplex PCR. The sample lists 77,000 or so clones; roughly 80% were seen once. The chain is built from TRBV4-3 and TRBJ1-2; 7 bases match TRBD1. This TCR came from an adult with an advanced solid tumor such as melanoma, head and neck, liver or kidney cancer. Sample: CD4+ or CD8+ T cells sorted from blood, taken in a trial of the OX40 agonist ivuxolimab. CDR3 sequence (DNA): TGCGCCAGCAGCCAAGACCTCGGGGGACAGTTCTATGGCTACACCTTC. Its protein is CASSQDLGGQFYGYTF.